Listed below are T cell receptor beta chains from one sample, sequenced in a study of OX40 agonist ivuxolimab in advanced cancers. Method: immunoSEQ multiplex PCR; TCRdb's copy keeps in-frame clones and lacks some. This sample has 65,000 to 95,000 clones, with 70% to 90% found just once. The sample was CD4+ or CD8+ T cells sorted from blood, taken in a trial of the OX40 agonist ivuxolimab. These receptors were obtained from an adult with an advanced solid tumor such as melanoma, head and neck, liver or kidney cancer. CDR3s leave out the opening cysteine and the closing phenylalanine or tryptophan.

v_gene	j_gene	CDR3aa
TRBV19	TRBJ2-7	ASRTGTGAVYEQY
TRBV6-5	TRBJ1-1	ASSSREWSTEAF
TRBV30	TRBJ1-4	AWSVLGKLF
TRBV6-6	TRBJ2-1	ASSRFSGSSYNEQF
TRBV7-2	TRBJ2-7	ASSPVSLAGLYEQY
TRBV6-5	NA	ASSARVSQNEQY
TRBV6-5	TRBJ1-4	ASSYGRRNEKLF
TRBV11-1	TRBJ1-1	ASSLLDTEAF
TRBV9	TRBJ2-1	ASSASGTSSYNEQF
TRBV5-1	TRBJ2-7	ASSLTGTGTYEQY
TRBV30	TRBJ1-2	AWSGGTGGYGYT